This T cell receptor beta chain was found in a study of patients and donors after allogeneic stem cell transplantation. MiXCR, run by TCRdb on the RT-PCR reads, gives a single entry per CDR3 protein. The profile covers about a million distinct CDR3 sequences, with 18% appearing a single time and roughly 6.4% taken by the ten largest. In its sample, this clonotype was seen a few times. The sample was blood, either unsorted or a sorted T cell fraction (not recorded which). The sequence derives from a human donor who was either an allogeneic HSCT recipient or a stem cell or donor lymphocyte infusion donor (not recorded which). It is not recorded whose cells these are; they may come from a transplant donor.

CDR3 bases: TGTGCCAGCAGCCAAAGGGGGGGGGACAGAGACACTGAAGCTTTCTTT. Translated: CASSQRGGDRDTEAFF. The chain combines TRBV14 with TRBJ1-1; the match to TRBD1 covers 7 bases. V lost 2 bases and J lost 3; bases outside the gene matches: 9. The CDR3 sequence is 16 residues long. Germline-derived CDR1 and CDR2 are SGHDN and FVKESK. Looking up the rest from reference TRBV14 and TRBJ1-1 gives the full variable domain: EAGVTQFPSHSVIEKGQTVTLRCDPISGHDNLYWYRRVMGKEIKFLLHFVKESKQDESGMPNNRFLAERTGGTYSTLKVQPAELEDSGVYFCASSQRGGDRDTEAFFGQGTRLTVV.